The clone carrying this TCR beta chain was observed at least ten times. The target antigen is unknown. An end of the junction differs from the germline gene, which may be a read error. The germline V gene encodes CDR1 SGHRS and CDR2 YFSETQ. This CDR3 contains 13 residues. General observations from the study: The larger cohort examined one V-J beta rearrangement, not whole repertoires. Tumor Treg TCRs overlapped most with tumor naive CD4+ cells.

Semi-nested PCR with Nested Universal Primer A followed constant-region reverse priming of full-length variable regions. TCRdb re-derived calls from the 5' RACE reads in MiXCR, one entry per CDR3 protein. This sample has approximately 40,000 distinct CDR3 sequences, with approximately 19% found just once. This TCR was recovered from a female donor with breast cancer. The sequenced sample consisted of naive CD4+ T cells sorted from a lymph node. As to subset: naive CD4+ T cells, CD4+CD45RA+CD25-. This sequence joins TRBV5-1 and TRBJ2-1, with a possible D match to TRBD2 (5 bases). The CDR3 DNA reads as TGCGCCAGCAGCATACCCCAAGCGGACTCTAGTGTCTTC. Residues: CASSIPQADSSVF.